This T cell receptor (beta chain) was sequenced in a study of blood T cell repertoires in COVID-19. As processed by the authors: Reference gene primers were amplified, and this amplification served to estimate nucleated cell counts. Assay used: immunoSEQ multiplex PCR; TCRdb lists only in-frame clones, some missing. V and J calls and clone size are those listed in that table; D and trimming were worked out from the DNA. The table has under 35,000 clones, about 91% seen once; the top ten hold 5.4%. Trimming removed 4 bases from V and 1 base from J; junction bases left unmatched: 2. The CDR3 contains 14 residues. The germline V gene encodes CDR1 MNHEY and CDR2 SMNVEV (reference sequence). This clone has a handful of counts.

The TCR was taken from a human donor in a cohort sampled during active COVID-19. The rearrangement links TRBV27 to TRBJ2-3; 7 bases agree with TRBD2. The sample taken for sequencing was peripheral blood. DNA for the CDR3: TGTGCCAGCAGTTATGCGGGGGGCACAGATACGCAGTATTTT. Translating gives CASSYAGGTDTQYF.